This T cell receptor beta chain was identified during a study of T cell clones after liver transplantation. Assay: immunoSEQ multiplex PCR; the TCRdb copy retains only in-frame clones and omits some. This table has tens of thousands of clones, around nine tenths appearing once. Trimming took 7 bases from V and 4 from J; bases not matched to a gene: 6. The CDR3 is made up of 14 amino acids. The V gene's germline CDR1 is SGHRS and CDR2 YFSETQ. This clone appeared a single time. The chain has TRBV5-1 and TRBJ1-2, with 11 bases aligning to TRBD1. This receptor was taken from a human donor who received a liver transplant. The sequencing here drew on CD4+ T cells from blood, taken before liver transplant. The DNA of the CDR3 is TGCGCCAGCCGGACAGGGACAGGGGGCTATGGCTACACCTTC. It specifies CASRTGTGGYGYTF.